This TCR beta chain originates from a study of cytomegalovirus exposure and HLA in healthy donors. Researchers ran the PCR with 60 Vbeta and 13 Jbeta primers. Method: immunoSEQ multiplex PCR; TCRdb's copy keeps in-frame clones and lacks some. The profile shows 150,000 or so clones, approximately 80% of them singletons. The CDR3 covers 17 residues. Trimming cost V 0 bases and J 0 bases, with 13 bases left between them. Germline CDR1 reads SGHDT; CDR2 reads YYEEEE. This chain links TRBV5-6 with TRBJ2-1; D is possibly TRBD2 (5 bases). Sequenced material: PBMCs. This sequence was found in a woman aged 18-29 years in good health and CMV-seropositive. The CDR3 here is CASSLVPGRSSYNEQFF. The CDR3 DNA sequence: TGTGCCAGCAGCTTGGTTCCGGGAAGGAGCTCCTACAATGAGCAGTTCTTC.